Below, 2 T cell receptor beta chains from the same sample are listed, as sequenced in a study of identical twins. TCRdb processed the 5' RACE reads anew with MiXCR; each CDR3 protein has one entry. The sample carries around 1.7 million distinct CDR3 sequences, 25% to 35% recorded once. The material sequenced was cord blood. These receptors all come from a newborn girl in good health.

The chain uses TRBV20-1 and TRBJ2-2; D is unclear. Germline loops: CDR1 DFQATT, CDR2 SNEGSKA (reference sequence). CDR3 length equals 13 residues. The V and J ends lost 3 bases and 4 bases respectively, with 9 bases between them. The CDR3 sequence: CSASSPITGELFF. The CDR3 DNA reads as TGCAGTGCTAGTTCTCCAATCACCGGGGAGCTGTTTTTT.

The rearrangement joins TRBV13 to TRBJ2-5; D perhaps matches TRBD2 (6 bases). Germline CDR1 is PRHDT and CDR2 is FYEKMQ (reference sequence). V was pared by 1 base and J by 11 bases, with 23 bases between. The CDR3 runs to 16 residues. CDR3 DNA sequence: TGTGCCAGCAGCTTAGCCCCGGGGCTAGCGAACAATGAGCAGTACTTC. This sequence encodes CASSLAPGLANNEQYF.